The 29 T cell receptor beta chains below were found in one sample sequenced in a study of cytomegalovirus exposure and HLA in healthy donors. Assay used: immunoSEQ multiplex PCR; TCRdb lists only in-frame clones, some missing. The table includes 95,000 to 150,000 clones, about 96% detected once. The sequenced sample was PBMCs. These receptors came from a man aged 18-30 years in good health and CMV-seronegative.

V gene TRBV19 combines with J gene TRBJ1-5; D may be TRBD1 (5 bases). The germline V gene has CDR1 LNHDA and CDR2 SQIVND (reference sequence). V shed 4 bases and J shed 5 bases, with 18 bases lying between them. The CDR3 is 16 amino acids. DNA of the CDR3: TGTGCCAGTAGTAGAGTAACGACAGCCCTCCATCAGCCCCAGCATTTT. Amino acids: CASSRVTTALHQPQHF.

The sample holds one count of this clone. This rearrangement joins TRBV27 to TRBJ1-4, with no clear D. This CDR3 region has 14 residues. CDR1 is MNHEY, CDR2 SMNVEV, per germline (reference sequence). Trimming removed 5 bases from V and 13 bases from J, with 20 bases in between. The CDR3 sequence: CASSLTGIGGGLFF. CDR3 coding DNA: TGTGCCAGCAGTCTAACCGGGATCGGAGGAGGACTGTTTTTT.

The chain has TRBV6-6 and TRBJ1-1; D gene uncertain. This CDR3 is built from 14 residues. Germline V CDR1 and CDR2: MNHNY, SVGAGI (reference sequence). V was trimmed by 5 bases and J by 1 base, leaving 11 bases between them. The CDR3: CASSRGGQNTEAFF. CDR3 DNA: TGTGCCAGCAGTCGAGGTGGCCAGAACACTGAAGCTTTCTTT.

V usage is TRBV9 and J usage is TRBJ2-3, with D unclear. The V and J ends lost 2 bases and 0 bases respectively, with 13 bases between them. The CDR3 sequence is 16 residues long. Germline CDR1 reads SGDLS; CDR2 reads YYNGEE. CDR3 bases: TGTGCCAGCAGCGTGACTCAAAGCCATAGCACAGATACGCAGTATTTT. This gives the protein CASSVTQSHSTDTQYF.

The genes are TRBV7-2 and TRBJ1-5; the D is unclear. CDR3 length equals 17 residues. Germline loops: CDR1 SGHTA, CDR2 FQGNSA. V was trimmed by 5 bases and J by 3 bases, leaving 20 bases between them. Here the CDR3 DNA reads TGTGCCAGCAGCGAGGCCTCCCCGGGGAGTGCCAATCAGCCCCAGCATTTT. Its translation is CASSEASPGSANQPQHF.

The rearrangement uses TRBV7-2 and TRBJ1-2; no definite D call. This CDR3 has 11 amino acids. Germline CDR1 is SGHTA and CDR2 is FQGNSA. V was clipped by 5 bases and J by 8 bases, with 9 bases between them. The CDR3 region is CASSPTGGYTF. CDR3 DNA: TGTGCCAGCAGCCCCACGGGGGGCTACACCTTC.

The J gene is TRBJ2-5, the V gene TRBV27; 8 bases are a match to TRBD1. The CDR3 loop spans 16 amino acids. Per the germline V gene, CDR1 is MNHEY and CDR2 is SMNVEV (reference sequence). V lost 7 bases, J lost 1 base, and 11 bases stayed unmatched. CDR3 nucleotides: TGTGCCAGCACCTTATTTTACGGGACAGGCCAAGAGACCCAGTACTTC. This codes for CASTLFYGTGQETQYF.

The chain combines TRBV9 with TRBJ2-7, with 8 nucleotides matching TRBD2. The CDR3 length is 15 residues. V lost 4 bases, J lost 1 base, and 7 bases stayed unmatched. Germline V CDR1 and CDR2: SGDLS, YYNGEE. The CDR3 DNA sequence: TGTGCCAGCAGCCGGGAGGGAGCGGAGTCCTACGAGCAGTACTTC. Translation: CASSREGAESYEQYF.

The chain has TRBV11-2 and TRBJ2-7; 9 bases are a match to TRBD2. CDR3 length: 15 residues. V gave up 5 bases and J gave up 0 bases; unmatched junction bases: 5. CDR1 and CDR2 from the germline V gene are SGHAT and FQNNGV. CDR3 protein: CASSPLAGSSYEQYF. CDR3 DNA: TGTGCCAGCAGCCCTCTAGCGGGGAGCTCCTACGAGCAGTACTTC.

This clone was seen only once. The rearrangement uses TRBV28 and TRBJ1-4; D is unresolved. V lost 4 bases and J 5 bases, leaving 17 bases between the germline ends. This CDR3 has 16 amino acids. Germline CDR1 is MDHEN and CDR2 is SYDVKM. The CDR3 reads CASSYGPAEENEKLFF. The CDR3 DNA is TGTGCCAGCAGTTATGGTCCGGCAGAGGAAAATGAAAAACTGTTTTTT.

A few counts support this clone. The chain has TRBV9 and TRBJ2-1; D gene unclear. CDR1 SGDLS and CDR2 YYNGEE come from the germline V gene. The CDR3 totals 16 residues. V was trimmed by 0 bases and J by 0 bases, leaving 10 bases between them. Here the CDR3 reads CASSVATVSSYNEQFF. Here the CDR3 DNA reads TGTGCCAGCAGCGTAGCTACTGTGAGCTCCTACAATGAGCAGTTCTTC.

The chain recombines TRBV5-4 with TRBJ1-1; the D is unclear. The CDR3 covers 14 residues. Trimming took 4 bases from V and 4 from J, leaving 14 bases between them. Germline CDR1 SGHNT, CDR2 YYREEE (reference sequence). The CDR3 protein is CASSQTPFPTEAFF. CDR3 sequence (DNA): TGTGCCAGCAGCCAGACACCTTTCCCCACTGAAGCTTTCTTT.

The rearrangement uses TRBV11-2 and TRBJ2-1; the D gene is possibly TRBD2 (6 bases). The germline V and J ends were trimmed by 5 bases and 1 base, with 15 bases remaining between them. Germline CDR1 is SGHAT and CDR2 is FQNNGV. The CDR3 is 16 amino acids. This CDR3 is CASSEHGSLSYNEQFF. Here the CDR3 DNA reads TGTGCCAGCAGCGAACACGGGAGTTTATCCTACAATGAGCAGTTCTTC.

CDR3 sequence reads: CASSWKGDSYNEQFF. Here the CDR3 DNA reads TGTGCCAGCAGTTGGAAGGGAGATTCCTACAATGAGCAGTTCTTC. The gene calls are TRBV7-2 and TRBJ2-1; possibly TRBD2 for D (5 bases). CDR1 SGHTA and CDR2 FQGNSA come from the germline V gene. V shed 6 bases and J shed 1 base, with 13 bases lying between them. The CDR3 is 15 residues long.

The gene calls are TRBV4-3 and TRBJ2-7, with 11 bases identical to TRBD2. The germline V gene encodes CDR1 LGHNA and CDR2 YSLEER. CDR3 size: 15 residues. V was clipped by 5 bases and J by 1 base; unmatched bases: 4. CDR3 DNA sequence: TGCGCCAGCAGCGTCGGACTAGCGGGTTCCTACGAGCAGTACTTC. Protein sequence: CASSVGLAGSYEQYF.

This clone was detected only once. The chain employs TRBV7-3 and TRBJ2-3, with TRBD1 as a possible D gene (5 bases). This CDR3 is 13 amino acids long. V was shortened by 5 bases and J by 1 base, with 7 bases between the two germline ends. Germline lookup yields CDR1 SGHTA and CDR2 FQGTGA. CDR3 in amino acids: CASSVRGTDTQYF. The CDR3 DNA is TGTGCCAGCAGCGTCAGGGGCACAGATACGCAGTATTTT.

CDR3 sequence: CSVENGETQYF. The DNA of the CDR3 is TGCAGCGTTGAAAACGGAGAGACCCAGTACTTC. The rearrangement links TRBV29-1 to TRBJ2-5; unclear D gene. Germline CDR1 is SQVTM and CDR2 is ANQGSEA. This CDR3 spans 11 amino acids. Trimming cost V 2 bases and J 4 bases, with 5 bases left between them.

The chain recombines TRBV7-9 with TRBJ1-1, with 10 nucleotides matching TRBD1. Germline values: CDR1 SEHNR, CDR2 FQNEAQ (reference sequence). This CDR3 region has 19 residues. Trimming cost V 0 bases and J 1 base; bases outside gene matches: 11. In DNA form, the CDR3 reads TGTGCCAGCAGCTTAGCGCGAATTGACAGGGGGCCAAAGAACACTGAAGCTTTCTTT. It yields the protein CASSLARIDRGPKNTEAFF.

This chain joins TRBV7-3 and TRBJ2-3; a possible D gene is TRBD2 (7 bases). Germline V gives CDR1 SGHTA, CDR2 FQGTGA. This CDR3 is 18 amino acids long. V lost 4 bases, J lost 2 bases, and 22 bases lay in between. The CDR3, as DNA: TGTGCCAGCAGCTCACTTGCGGGGGCTAGCGGAACCACAGATACGCAGTATTTT. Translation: CASSSLAGASGTTDTQYF.

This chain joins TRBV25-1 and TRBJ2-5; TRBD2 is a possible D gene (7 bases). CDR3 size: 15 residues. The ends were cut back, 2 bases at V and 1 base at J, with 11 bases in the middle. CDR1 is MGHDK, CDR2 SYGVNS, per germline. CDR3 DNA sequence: TGTGCCAGCAGTGAAGGGGGGGACATCCAAGAGACCCAGTACTTC. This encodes CASSEGGDIQETQYF.

The CDR3 DNA reads TGTGCCAGCAGCTTAGCGGGGAGGGAGGGCCTTGAGCAGTTCTTC. This gives the protein CASSLAGREGLEQFF. V and J are TRBV7-8 and TRBJ2-1, with 7 bases lining up with TRBD2. Germline V gene sequence: CDR1 SGHVS, CDR2 FQNEAQ. J was trimmed by 9 bases and V by 0 bases; bases with no gene match: 8. CDR3 size: 15 residues.

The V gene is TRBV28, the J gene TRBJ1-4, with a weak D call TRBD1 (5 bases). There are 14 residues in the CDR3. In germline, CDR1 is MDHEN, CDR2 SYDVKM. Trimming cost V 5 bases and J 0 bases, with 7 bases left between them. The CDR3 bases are TGTGCCAGCAGTAAAGGGGCAACTAATGAAAAACTGTTTTTT. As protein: CASSKGATNEKLFF.

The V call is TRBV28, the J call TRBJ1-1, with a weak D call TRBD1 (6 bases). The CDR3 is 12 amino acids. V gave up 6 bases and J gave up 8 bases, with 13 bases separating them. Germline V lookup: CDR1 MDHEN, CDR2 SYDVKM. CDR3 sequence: CASRDTGHEAFF. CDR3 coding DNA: TGTGCCAGCAGGGATACGGGACACGAAGCTTTCTTT.

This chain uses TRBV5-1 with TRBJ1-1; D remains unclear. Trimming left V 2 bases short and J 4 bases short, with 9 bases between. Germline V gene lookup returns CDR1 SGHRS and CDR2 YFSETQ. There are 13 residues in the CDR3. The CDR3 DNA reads TGCGCCAGCAGCTTTTCCGGGTCCACTGAAGCTTTCTTT. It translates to CASSFSGSTEAFF. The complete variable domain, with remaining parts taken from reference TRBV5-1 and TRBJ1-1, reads KAGVTQTPRYLIKTRGQQVTLSCSPISGHRSVSWYQQTPGQGLQFLFEYFSETQRNKGNFPGRFSGRQFSNSRSEMNVSTLELGDSALYLCASSFSGSTEAFFGQGTRLTVV.

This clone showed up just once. The CDR3: CASSLVGSLNYNEQFF. The CDR3 DNA follows: TGTGCCAGCAGCTTAGTCGGGTCGTTGAATTACAATGAGCAGTTCTTC. The J gene is TRBJ2-1, the V gene TRBV7-2; D gene unclear. Germline-derived CDR1 and CDR2 are SGHTA and FQGNSA. The CDR3 is made up of 16 amino acids. V gave up 1 base and J gave up 4 bases, with 14 bases separating them.

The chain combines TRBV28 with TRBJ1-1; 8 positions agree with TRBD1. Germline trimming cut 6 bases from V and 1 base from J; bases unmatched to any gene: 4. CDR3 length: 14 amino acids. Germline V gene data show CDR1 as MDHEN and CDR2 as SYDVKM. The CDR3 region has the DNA TGTGCCAGCAGATCCACAGGGGGGAACACTGAAGCTTTCTTT. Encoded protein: CASRSTGGNTEAFF.

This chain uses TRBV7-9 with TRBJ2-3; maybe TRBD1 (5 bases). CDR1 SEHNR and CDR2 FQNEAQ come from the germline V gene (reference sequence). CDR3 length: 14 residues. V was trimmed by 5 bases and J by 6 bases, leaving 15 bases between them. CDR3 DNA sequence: TGTGCCAGCAGCCCCGGACACAATGGGGATACGCAGTATTTT. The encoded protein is CASSPGHNGDTQYF.

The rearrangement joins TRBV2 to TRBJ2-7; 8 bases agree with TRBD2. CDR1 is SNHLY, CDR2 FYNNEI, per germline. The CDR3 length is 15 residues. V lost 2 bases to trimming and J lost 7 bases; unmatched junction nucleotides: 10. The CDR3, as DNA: TGTGCCAGCAGTGAATCACCGCGGGAGGTCTGGGAGCAGTACTTC. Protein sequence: CASSESPREVWEQYF.

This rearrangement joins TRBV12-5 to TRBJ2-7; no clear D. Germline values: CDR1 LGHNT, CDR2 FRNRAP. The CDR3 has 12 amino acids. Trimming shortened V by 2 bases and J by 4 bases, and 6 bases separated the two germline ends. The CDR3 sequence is CASGLLSYEQYF. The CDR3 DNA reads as TGTGCTAGTGGTTTGCTCAGTTACGAGCAGTACTTC.